These 24 T cell receptor beta chains were all obtained from the same sample, sequenced in a study of glioma-infiltrating T cells. The iRepertoire nested amplicon-rescue multiplex PCR amplified TCR alpha and beta CDR3s from RNA. TCRdb independently ran MiXCR on the multiplex PCR reads; one entry per CDR3 protein. The sample carries about 89,000 distinct CDR3 sequences, 23% recorded once. Material: glioma tissue, nonneoplastic brain tissue, or PBMCs (not recorded which). These receptors were taken from a human donor with low-grade glioma or glioblastoma, undergoing nonglioma brain surgery, or in good health (not recorded which).

This clonotype was observed a few times. The chain joins TRBV10-1 to TRBJ2-1; D might be TRBD1 or TRBD2, each matching 6 bases. The V and J ends lost 0 bases and 8 bases respectively, with 17 bases between them. The CDR3 totals 16 residues. CDR1 and CDR2 (germline): WNHNN, SYGVQD (reference sequence). This CDR3 is CASSESGRPGGDEQFF. The DNA for the CDR3 is TGCGCCAGCAGTGAGTCGGGGCGACCCGGGGGCGATGAGCAGTTCTTC.

The chain carries TRBV20-1 and TRBJ2-5; 8 nucleotides match TRBD1. The CDR3 runs to 12 residues. Germline V gives CDR1 DFQATT, CDR2 SNEGSKA (reference sequence). The junction had 5 bases not matched to a gene; V was cut back by 6 bases and J by 5 bases. Here the CDR3 reads CSAPRQGETQYF. CDR3 nucleotides: TGCAGTGCGCCGAGACAGGGGGAGACCCAGTACTTC.

This clonotype was detected a few times. The rearrangement uses TRBV12-3 or TRBV12-4 and TRBJ2-3, with D possibly matching TRBD2 (6 bases). The CDR3 spans 15 residues. Between the trimmed V and J ends, which lost 4 bases and 0 bases, there was a span of 11 bases. CDR3 loop: CASSSGEVSTDTQYF. CDR3 nucleotide sequence: TGTGCCAGCAGTTCCGGGGAGGTGAGCACAGATACGCAGTATTTT.

The table lists this clonotype with a few counts. This chain joins TRBV7-9 and TRBJ2-1; tentative D call: TRBD1 (5 bases). Trimming took 5 bases from V and 6 from J, leaving 17 bases between them. The CDR3 consists of 15 residues. The V gene's germline CDR1 is SEHNR and CDR2 FQNEAQ (reference sequence). CDR3 residues: CASSPIGTGPNEQFF. The CDR3 nucleotides read TGTGCCAGCAGCCCCATAGGAACAGGCCCCAATGAGCAGTTCTTC.

V and J are TRBV5-1 and TRBJ2-1; 12 bases are shared with TRBD2. The V gene's germline CDR1 is SGHRS and CDR2 YFSETQ. CDR3 length: 15 residues. Trimming removed 0 bases from V and 6 bases from J; junction bases left unmatched: 1. DNA of the CDR3: TGCGCCAGCAGCTTGGGGACTAGCGGGATCAATGAGCAGTTCTTC. Encoded protein: CASSLGTSGINEQFF.

This clonotype has at least ten counts. The V gene is TRBV6-1, the J gene TRBJ1-2; no clear D. The V and J ends lost 4 bases and 7 bases respectively, with 13 bases between them. Germline V gene sequence: CDR1 MNHNS, CDR2 SASEGT. The CDR3 is made up of 13 amino acids. This chain's CDR3 is CASSGQLYGGYTF. The CDR3 DNA reads as TGTGCCAGCAGTGGCCAGCTCTATGGTGGCTACACCTTC.

Turning to this clonotype: The germline gene is not matched at one end of the junction; a read error may be the cause. The chain couples TRBV6-1 to TRBJ2-6, with D perhaps TRBD1 or TRBD2 (6 bases each). The V gene's germline CDR1 is MNHNS and CDR2 SASEGT. The CDR3 length is 17 residues. The CDR3, as DNA: TGCGCCAGCAGGGTTGATACAGGGAGGTCTGGGGCCAACGTCCTGACTTTC. It encodes CASRVDTGRSGANVLTF.

The genes are TRBV19 and TRBJ2-1, with TRBD2 matching over 8 bases. This CDR3 has 14 residues. The J segment lost 12 bases and the V segment lost 2 bases, leaving 9 bases of the junction unmatched. The germline V gene has CDR1 LNHDA and CDR2 SQIVND (reference sequence). DNA of the CDR3: TGTGCCAGTAGTATATACGGGAGGGGGGGTAGGCAGTTCTTC. Its protein product is CASSIYGRGGRQFF.

This clonotype was detected ten times or more. CDR3 sequence: CSVGQGGTEAFF. The CDR3 coding sequence is TGCAGCGTTGGACAGGGGGGAACTGAAGCTTTCTTT. This chain connects TRBV29-1 to TRBJ1-1; 9 positions agree with TRBD1. Germline V CDR1 and CDR2: SQVTM, ANQGSEA. The trim removed 4 bases at V and 5 bases at J, leaving 2 bases unmatched. The CDR3 length is 12 residues.

Ten or more counts support this clonotype. The chain has TRBV10-2 and TRBJ2-7; 7 bases are a match to TRBD1. The germline V gene encodes CDR1 WSHSY and CDR2 SAAADI. This CDR3 spans 12 amino acids. Germline trimming cut 7 bases from V and 5 bases from J; bases unmatched to any gene: 5. The DNA for the CDR3 is TGCGCCAGCAAGATAACAGGGGACGAGCAGTACTTC. Translating it yields CASKITGDEQYF.

This clonotype was observed many times. V and J are TRBV6-6 and TRBJ2-2; 11 bases map to TRBD2. The CDR3 loop spans 17 amino acids. The germline V gene encodes CDR1 MNHNY and CDR2 SVGAGI (reference sequence). The V gene end was trimmed by 0 bases and the J gene end by 7 bases; junction bases not matched to a gene: 7. The CDR3 loop reads CASSYSPSSGRLGELFF. Here the CDR3 DNA reads TGTGCCAGCAGTTACTCCCCCTCTAGCGGGAGGCTCGGGGAGCTGTTTTTT.

This clonotype was counted many times. This chain joins TRBV12-3 or TRBV12-4 and TRBJ1-1; D unclear. V was clipped by 5 bases and J by 5 bases, with 15 bases between them. The CDR3 consists of 14 residues. The CDR3 loop is CASSPPGSSTEAFF. The CDR3 DNA reads TGTGCCAGCAGTCCACCGGGTTCCAGTACTGAAGCTTTCTTT.

This clonotype has just one count. This may come from a read error, since a much larger clone is one base off. The conserved closing phenylalanine or tryptophan is absent in this CDR3, likely reflecting a read error. This rearrangement joins TRBV5-1 to TRBJ2-7, with 8 bases that match TRBD2. V was clipped by 1 base and J by 5 bases; unmatched bases: 8. This CDR3 region has 15 residues. Germline V lookup: CDR1 SGHRS, CDR2 YFSETQ. The CDR3 sequence: CASSLTSGGPDEQYL. The CDR3 region has the DNA TGCGCCAGCAGCTTGACTAGCGGTGGGCCTGACGAGCAGTACCTC.

This clonotype was observed at least ten times. The chain combines TRBV7-9 with TRBJ2-3; TRBD2 might be the D (6 bases). Deletions cut 1 base from V and 0 bases from J, with 14 bases between. This CDR3 is 17 amino acids long. The germline gives CDR1 SEHNR, CDR2 FQNEAQ (reference sequence). The CDR3 sequence is CASSLGDGSVSTDTQYF. Here the CDR3 DNA reads TGTGCCAGCAGCTTAGGCGACGGGAGTGTCAGCACAGATACGCAGTATTTT.

This clonotype has more than one count but fewer than ten. V usage is TRBV7-9 and J usage is TRBJ2-7, with D maybe TRBD2 (5 bases). V lost 5 bases and J 5 bases, leaving 16 bases between the germline ends. The CDR3 length is 14 residues. From germline, CDR1 is SEHNR and CDR2 FQNEAQ (reference sequence). The CDR3 DNA follows: TGTGCCAGCAGCCCGAGCGGTCTCATCCACGAGCAGTACTTC. It translates to CASSPSGLIHEQYF.

Turning to this clonotype: A much bigger clone sits one base away, suggesting this may be a read error. The rearrangement links TRBV10-1 to TRBJ2-7; possible D gene TRBD2, 6 bases. This CDR3 is 15 amino acids long. With 3 bases removed from V and 3 bases from J, the gap between germline ends came to 15 bases. The V gene's germline CDR1 is WNHNN and CDR2 SYGVQD (reference sequence). CDR3 DNA sequence: TGCGCCAGCAGTGACTCGGCGGTAGCGGTCTACGAGCAGTACTTC. This codes for CASSDSAVAVYEQYF.

About this clonotype: A much larger clonotype is one base distant, so this may be a read error. This chain links TRBV3-1 with TRBJ1-5; 8 nucleotides line up with TRBD1. The CDR3 covers 15 residues. CDR1 and CDR2 from the germline V gene are LGHDT and YNNKEL (reference sequence). CDR3 in DNA: TGTGCCAGCAGCCAAGGACAGGGGAACAATCAGCCCAAGCATTTT. Its protein product is CASSQGQGNNQPKHF.

This clonotype was seen only once. The chain carries TRBV19 and TRBJ1-5; 10 positions match TRBD1. V lost 2 bases to trimming and J lost 0 bases; unmatched junction nucleotides: 4. In germline, CDR1 is LNHDA, CDR2 SQIVND (reference sequence). This CDR3 spans 17 amino acids. CDR3 amino acids: CASSIWTGGTSNQPQHF. The CDR3, as DNA: TGTGCCAGTAGTATATGGACAGGGGGGACTAGCAATCAGCCCCAGCATTTT. Full variable domain (outside the CDR3, taken from reference TRBV19 and TRBJ1-5): DGGITQSPKYLFRKEGQNVTLSCEQNLNHDAMYWYRQDPGQGLRLIYYSQIVNDFQKGDIAEGYSVSREKKESFPLTVTSAQKNPTAFYLCASSIWTGGTSNQPQHFGDGTRLSIL.

This clonotype was observed at least ten times. The chain couples TRBV27 to TRBJ1-4; D gene ambiguous. Germline-derived CDR1 and CDR2 are MNHEY and SMNVEV (reference sequence). V was shortened by 4 bases and J by 3 bases, with 12 bases between the two germline ends. The CDR3 has 15 amino acids. For the CDR3, the DNA is TGTGCCAGCAGTTCCGCCGGCGCCGCTAATGAAAAACTGTTTTTT. Its protein product is CASSSAGAANEKLFF. Combining the CDR3 with reference TRBV27 and TRBJ1-4 gives the whole variable domain EAQVTQNPRYLITVTGKKLTVTCSQNMNHEYMSWYRQDPGLGLRQIYYSMNVEVTDKGDVPEGYKVSRKEKRNFPLILESPSPNQTSLYFCASSSAGAANEKLFFGSGTQLSVL.

Of note for this clonotype: This sequence may be a read error, since a much larger clone differs from it by one base. The gene calls are TRBV12-3 or TRBV12-4 and TRBJ1-5; weak D call: TRBD1 (6 bases). V lost 6 bases and J lost 10, with 25 bases in between. This CDR3 spans 16 amino acids. The CDR3 spells CASSRTTGRNSHPQHF. The CDR3 DNA follows: TGTGCCAGCAGCCGGACTACAGGGAGGAATTCTCACCCCCAGCATTTT.

The V and J genes are TRBV4-1 and TRBJ2-3; 10 bases agree with TRBD2. CDR3 length: 17 residues. Per germline, CDR1 MGHRA and CDR2 YSYEKL. V was clipped by 4 bases and J by 6 bases; unmatched bases: 13. The CDR3 protein is CASSRASSGSARDTQYF. CDR3 nucleotides: TGCGCCAGCAGCCGAGCTTCTAGCGGGAGTGCAAGGGATACGCAGTATTTT.

This clonotype was detected many times. The rearrangement links TRBV6-2 or TRBV6-3 to TRBJ2-1, with TRBD2 matching 11 bases. Germline values: CDR1 MNHEY, CDR2 SVGEGT. CDR3 size: 15 residues. Trimming took 4 bases from V and 10 from J; bases not matched to a gene: 9. The CDR3 DNA reads TGTGCCAGCAGTTTCCGGGGACTAGCGGTCGTGGAGCAGTTCTTC. This sequence encodes CASSFRGLAVVEQFF.

This clonotype was seen at least ten times. The J gene is TRBJ2-5, the V gene TRBV6-1, with a possible D match to TRBD2 (5 bases). The CDR3 runs 14 residues. From germline, CDR1 is MNHNS and CDR2 SASEGT. Trimming took off 5 bases at V and 4 bases at J, with 14 bases between the two ends. CDR3: CASSYTGFGETQYF. In DNA, the CDR3 is TGTGCCAGCAGTTACACGGGATTTGGAGAGACCCAGTACTTC.

This clonotype was counted ten times or more. V is TRBV10-2 and J is TRBJ1-1; D uncertain. The ends were cut back, 3 bases at V and 5 bases at J, with 7 bases in the middle. The CDR3 loop spans 12 amino acids. Germline V gene sequence: CDR1 WSHSY, CDR2 SAAADI. CDR3 nucleotides: TGCGCCAGCAGTGAAACGTATACTGAAGCTTTCTTT. The encoded protein is CASSETYTEAFF.